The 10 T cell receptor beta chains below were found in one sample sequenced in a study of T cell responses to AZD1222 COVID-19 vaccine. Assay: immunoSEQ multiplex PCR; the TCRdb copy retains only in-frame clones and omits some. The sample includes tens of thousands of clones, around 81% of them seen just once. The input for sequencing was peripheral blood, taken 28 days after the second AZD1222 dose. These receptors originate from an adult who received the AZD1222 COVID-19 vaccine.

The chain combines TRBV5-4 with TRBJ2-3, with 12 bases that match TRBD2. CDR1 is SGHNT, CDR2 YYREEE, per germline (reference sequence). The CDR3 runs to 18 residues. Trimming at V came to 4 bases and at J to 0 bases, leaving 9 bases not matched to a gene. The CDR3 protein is CASSRRLAGDPSTDTQYF. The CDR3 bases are TGTGCCAGCAGCAGGAGACTAGCGGGGGACCCTAGCACAGATACGCAGTATTTT.

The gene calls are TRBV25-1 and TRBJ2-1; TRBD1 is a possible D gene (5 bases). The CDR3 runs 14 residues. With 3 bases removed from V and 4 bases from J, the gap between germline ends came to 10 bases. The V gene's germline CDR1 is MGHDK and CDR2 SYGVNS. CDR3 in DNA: TGTGCCAGCAGTGAGTTGGGGCAGTACAATGAGCAGTTCTTC. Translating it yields CASSELGQYNEQFF.

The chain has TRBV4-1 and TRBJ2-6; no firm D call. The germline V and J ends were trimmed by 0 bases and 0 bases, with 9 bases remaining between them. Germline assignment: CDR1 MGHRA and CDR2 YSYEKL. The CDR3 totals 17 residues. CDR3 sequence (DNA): TGCGCCAGCAGCCAAGATTTGGGTGCCTCTGGGGCCAACGTCCTGACTTTC. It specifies CASSQDLGASGANVLTF.

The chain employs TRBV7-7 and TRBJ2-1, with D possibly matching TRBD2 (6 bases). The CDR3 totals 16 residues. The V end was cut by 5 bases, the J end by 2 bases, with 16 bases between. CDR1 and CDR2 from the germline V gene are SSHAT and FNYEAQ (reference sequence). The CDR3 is CASSALVGGTYNEQFF. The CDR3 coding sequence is TGTGCCAGCAGCGCCTTAGTGGGGGGAACCTACAATGAGCAGTTCTTC.

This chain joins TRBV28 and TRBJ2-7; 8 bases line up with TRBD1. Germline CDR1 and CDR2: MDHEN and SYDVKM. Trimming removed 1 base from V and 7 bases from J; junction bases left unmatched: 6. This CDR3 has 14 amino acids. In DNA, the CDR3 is TGTGCCAGCAGTTTATTCGACAGGGGCTGGGAGCAGTACTTC. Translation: CASSLFDRGWEQYF.

CDR3 sequence: CASSLAPKNIQYF. In nucleotides, the CDR3 is TGTGCCAGCAGTTTAGCCCCCAAAAACATTCAGTACTTC. This chain joins TRBV28 and TRBJ2-4; D unresolved. Per germline, CDR1 MDHEN and CDR2 SYDVKM. Deletions cut 2 bases from V and 2 bases from J, with 4 bases between. The CDR3 runs 13 residues.

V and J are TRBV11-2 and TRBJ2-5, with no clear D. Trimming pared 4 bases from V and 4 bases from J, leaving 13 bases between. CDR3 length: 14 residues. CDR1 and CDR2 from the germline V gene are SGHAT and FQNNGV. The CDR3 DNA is TGTGCCAGCAGCTCCCTAAAGGCTCCAGAGACCCAGTACTTC. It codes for CASSSLKAPETQYF.

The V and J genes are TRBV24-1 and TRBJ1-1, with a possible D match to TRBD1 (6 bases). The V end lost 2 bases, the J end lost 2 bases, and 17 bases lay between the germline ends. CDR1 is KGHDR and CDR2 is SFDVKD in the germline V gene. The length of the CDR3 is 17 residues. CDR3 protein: CATSDWDRGTINTEAFF. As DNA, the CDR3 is TGTGCCACCAGTGATTGGGACCGAGGGACAATCAACACTGAAGCTTTCTTT.

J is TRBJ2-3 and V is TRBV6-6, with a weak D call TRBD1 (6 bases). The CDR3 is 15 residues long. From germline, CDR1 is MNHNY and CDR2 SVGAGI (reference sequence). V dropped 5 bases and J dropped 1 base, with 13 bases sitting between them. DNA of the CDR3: TGTGCCAGCAGTAACCGGGACATCGGCACAGATACGCAGTATTTT. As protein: CASSNRDIGTDTQYF.

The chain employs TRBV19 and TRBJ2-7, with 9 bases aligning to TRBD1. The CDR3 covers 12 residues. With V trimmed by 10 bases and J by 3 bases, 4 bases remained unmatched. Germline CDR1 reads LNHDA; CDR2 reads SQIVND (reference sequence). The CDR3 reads CATRQGDYEQYF. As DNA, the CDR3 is TGTGCCACCCGACAGGGGGACTACGAGCAGTACTTC.